The 14 T cell receptor beta chains reported below all come from one sample, sequenced in a study of HIV-infected patients and healthy controls. About 550 ng RNA was reverse transcribed with alpha and beta constant-region primers. Using multiplexing indices, alpha and beta chain libraries were generated apart by chain-specific third strand synthesis. TCRdb independently ran MiXCR on the 5' RACE reads; one entry per CDR3 protein. The repertoire holds 8,000 to 10,000 distinct CDR3 sequences, with around 7% as singletons. No cell fractionation was done, so the repertoire covers all unsorted peripheral blood T cells. Source: blood, taken before antiretroviral therapy. These receptors were collected from an adult with HIV infection.

This clonotype came up many times. The chain is built from TRBV19 and TRBJ2-1; 10 bases agree with TRBD1. CDR3 length: 14 residues. Germline-derived CDR1 and CDR2 are LNHDA and SQIVND (reference sequence). V gave up 6 bases and J gave up 4 bases; unmatched junction bases: 3. The CDR3 loop reads CASSGQGEYNEQFF. CDR3 nucleotide sequence: TGTGCCAGTAGCGGACAGGGGGAGTACAATGAGCAGTTCTTC.

In its sample, this clonotype is medium-sized (0.01 to 0.1%). This sequence joins TRBV10-3 and TRBJ1-5; D might be TRBD1 (6 bases). The CDR3 contains 14 residues. The germline gives CDR1 ENHRY, CDR2 SYGVKD. V lost 6 bases and J lost 0, with 9 bases in between. The CDR3 loop reads CAIRTGDSNQPQHF. DNA of the CDR3: TGTGCCATCAGGACAGGAGATAGCAATCAGCCCCAGCATTTT.

In its sample, this clonotype was seen many times. The genes are TRBV12-3 or TRBV12-4 and TRBJ2-2; TRBD2 matches at 9 bases. V dropped 5 bases and J dropped 5; count of bases not matched to a gene: 6. The CDR3 totals 15 residues. CDR3: CASSQETSGTGELFF. Written as DNA, the CDR3 is TGTGCCAGCAGTCAAGAGACTAGCGGTACCGGGGAGCTGTTTTTT.

This clonotype was counted only a few times. The chain carries TRBV6-5 and TRBJ2-1, with 8 bases aligning to TRBD2. Germline V gene sequence: CDR1 MNHEY, CDR2 SVGAGI. V lost 0 bases and J lost 3; bases outside the gene matches: 7. This CDR3 has 17 residues. The DNA of the CDR3 is TGTGCCAGCAGTTACTCGAGGGCGGGGGGAAGCTACAATGAGCAGTTCTTC. The encoded protein is CASSYSRAGGSYNEQFF.

This clonotype showed up just a few times. V is TRBV19 and J is TRBJ2-2; no clear D gene. The V and J ends lost 6 bases and 1 base respectively, with 9 bases between them. The CDR3 extends over 14 amino acids. Germline CDR1 LNHDA, CDR2 SQIVND (reference sequence). The DNA for the CDR3 is TGTGCCAGTAGCGAGAGCGTGAACACCGGGGAGCTGTTTTTT. Translation gives CASSESVNTGELFF.

The table lists this clonotype with many counts. The CDR3, as DNA: TGTGCCAGCCAGGGGGGAGAGACCCAGTACTTC. Its protein product is CASQGGETQYF. The chain has TRBV7-9 and TRBJ2-5, with D tentatively TRBD1 (7 bases). CDR3 length: 11 amino acids. Deletions cut 8 bases from V and 4 bases from J, with 8 bases between. Germline values: CDR1 SEHNR, CDR2 FQNEAQ (reference sequence).

This clonotype appeared a few times. The chain joins TRBV12-3 or TRBV12-4 to TRBJ2-2; TRBD2 matches at 7 bases. This CDR3 has 12 residues. V gave up 11 bases and J gave up 6 bases; unmatched junction bases: 6. This CDR3 is CAGGSGAGELFF. The CDR3 coding sequence is TGTGCCGGGGGAAGCGGGGCCGGGGAGCTGTTTTTT.

This clonotype was seen at least ten times. The rearrangement links TRBV20-1 to TRBJ2-2, with no clear D. This CDR3 has 13 amino acids. Germline values: CDR1 DFQATT, CDR2 SNEGSKA (reference sequence). V lost 6 bases and J 4 bases, leaving 12 bases between the germline ends. DNA for the CDR3: TGCAGTGCCCACCGATTCGGCACCGGGGAGCTGTTTTTT. Protein sequence: CSAHRFGTGELFF.

This clonotype was recorded a few times. The V and J genes are TRBV30 and TRBJ1-1; D ambiguous. The germline V gene encodes CDR1 GTSNPN and CDR2 SVGIG (reference sequence). The CDR3 spans 13 residues. Trimming removed 4 bases from V and 0 bases from J, with 9 bases in between. This CDR3 reads CAWNHHLNTEAFF. Written as DNA, the CDR3 is TGTGCCTGGAATCACCACTTGAACACTGAAGCTTTCTTT.

The chain joins TRBV6-2 or TRBV6-3 to TRBJ2-7, with no clear D. The V and J ends lost 2 bases and 2 bases respectively, with 10 bases between them. The germline V gene encodes CDR1 MNHEY and CDR2 SVGEGT. The CDR3 has 14 residues. CDR3 protein: CASSYQARPYEQYF. The CDR3 DNA reads as TGTGCCAGCAGTTACCAGGCCCGACCCTACGAGCAGTACTTC.

There are many counts of this clonotype. CDR3 DNA: TGTGCCAGCAGTTTCGACAGCTCCTACGAGCAGTACTTC. It encodes CASSFDSSYEQYF. The V gene is TRBV12-3 or TRBV12-4, the J gene TRBJ2-7; TRBD1 might be the D (5 bases). The CDR3 totals 13 residues. Trimming left V 3 bases short and J 0 bases short, with 6 bases between.

This clonotype was recorded at least ten times. The chain uses TRBV30 and TRBJ1-1; D unclear. The CDR3 extends over 10 amino acids. The V gene lost 5 bases and the J gene lost 2 bases, with 3 bases spanning the gap. Germline assignment: CDR1 GTSNPN and CDR2 SVGIG (reference sequence). CDR3 region: CAWGNTEAFF. The CDR3, as DNA: TGTGCCTGGGGTAACACTGAAGCTTTCTTT.

This clonotype was detected ten times or more. This rearrangement joins TRBV5-4 to TRBJ2-7; 7 bases agree with TRBD1. Losses at the gene ends were 3 bases for V and 6 bases for J; bases not matched to a gene: 3. The CDR3 has 12 amino acids. Per the germline V gene, CDR1 is SGHNT and CDR2 is YYREEE (reference sequence). CDR3: CASSSTGSEQYF. In DNA form, the CDR3 reads TGTGCCAGCAGCTCGACAGGGTCCGAGCAGTACTTC. Full variable domain (outside the CDR3, taken from reference TRBV5-4 and TRBJ2-7): ETGVTQSPTHLIKTRGQQVTLRCSSQSGHNTVSWYQQALGQGPQFIFQYYREEENGRGNFPPRFSGLQFPNYSSELNVNALELDDSALYLCASSSTGSEQYFGPGTRLTVT.

In this sample, this clonotype turned up many times. J is TRBJ2-1 and V is TRBV24-1, with D possibly TRBD2 on 6 matching bases. Between the trimmed V and J ends, which lost 5 bases and 1 base, there was a span of 17 bases. Germline CDR1 KGHDR, CDR2 SFDVKD. The CDR3 runs to 17 residues. CDR3 bases: TGTGCCACCAGTGCCACAGGCCTGGGGGGTTCCTACAATGAGCAGTTCTTC. Translated: CATSATGLGGSYNEQFF.